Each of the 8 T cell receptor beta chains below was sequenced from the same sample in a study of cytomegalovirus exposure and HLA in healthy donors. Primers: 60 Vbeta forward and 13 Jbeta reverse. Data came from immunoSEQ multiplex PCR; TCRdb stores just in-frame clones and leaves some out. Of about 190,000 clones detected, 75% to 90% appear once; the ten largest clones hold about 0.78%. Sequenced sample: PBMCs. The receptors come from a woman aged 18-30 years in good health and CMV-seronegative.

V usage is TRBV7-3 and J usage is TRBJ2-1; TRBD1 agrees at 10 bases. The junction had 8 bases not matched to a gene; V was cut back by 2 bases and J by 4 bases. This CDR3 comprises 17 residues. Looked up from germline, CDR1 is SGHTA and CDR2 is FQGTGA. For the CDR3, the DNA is TGTGCCAGCAGCTTAGATATCGGACAGGGGGGGTACAATGAGCAGTTCTTC. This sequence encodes CASSLDIGQGGYNEQFF.

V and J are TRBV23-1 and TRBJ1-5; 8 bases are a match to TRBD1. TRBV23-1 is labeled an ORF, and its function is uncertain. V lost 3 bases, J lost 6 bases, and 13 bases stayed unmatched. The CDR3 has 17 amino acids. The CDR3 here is CASSQAGQGGSGQPQHF. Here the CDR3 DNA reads TGCGCCAGCAGTCAGGCCGGACAGGGAGGGTCGGGTCAGCCCCAGCATTTT.

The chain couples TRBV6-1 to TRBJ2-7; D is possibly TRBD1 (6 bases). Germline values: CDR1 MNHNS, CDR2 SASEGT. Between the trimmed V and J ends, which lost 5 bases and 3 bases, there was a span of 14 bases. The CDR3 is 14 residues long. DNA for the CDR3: TGTGCCAGCAGTAACGACAGGCCCCTCTACGAGCAGTACTTC. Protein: CASSNDRPLYEQYF.

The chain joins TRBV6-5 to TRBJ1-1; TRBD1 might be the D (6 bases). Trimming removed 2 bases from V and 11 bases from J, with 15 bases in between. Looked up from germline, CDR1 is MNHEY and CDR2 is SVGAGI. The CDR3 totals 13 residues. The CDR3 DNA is TGTGCCAGCAGTTACAAACAGGGAATGGCGGCTTTCTTT. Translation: CASSYKQGMAAFF.

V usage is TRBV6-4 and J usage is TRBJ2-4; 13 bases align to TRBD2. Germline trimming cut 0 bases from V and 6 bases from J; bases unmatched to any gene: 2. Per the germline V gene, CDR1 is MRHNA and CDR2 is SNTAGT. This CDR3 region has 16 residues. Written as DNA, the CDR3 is TGTGCCAGCAGTGACTCAACTAGCGGGGGGGGAAACATTCAGTACTTC. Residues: CASSDSTSGGGNIQYF.

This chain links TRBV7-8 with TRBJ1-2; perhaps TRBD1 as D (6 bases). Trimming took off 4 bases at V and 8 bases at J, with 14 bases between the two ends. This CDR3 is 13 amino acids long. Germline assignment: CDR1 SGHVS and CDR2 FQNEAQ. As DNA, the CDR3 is TGTGCCAGCAGCTGGTCCGGGACATTAGGCTACACCTTC. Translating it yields CASSWSGTLGYTF. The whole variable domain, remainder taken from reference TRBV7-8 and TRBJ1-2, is GAGVSQSPRYKVAKRGQDVALRCDPISGHVSLFWYQQALGQGPEFLTYFQNEAQLDKSGLPSDRFFAERPEGSVSTLKIQRTQQEDSAVYLCASSWSGTLGYTFGSGTRLTVV.

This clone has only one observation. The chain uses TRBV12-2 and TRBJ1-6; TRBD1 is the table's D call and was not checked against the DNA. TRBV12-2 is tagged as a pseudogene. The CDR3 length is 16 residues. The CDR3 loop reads CASRLRPGGMGSPLHF. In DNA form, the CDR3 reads TGTGCAAGTCGCTTAAGGCCAGGGGGCATGGGATCACCCCTCCACTTT.

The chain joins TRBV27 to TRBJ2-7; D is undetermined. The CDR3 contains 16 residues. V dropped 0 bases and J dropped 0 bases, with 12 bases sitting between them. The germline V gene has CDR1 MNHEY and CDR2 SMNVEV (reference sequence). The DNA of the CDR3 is TGTGCCAGCAGTTTATCGGGCCGCTTTAGCTCCTACGAGCAGTACTTC. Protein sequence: CASSLSGRFSSYEQYF.